The next 12 T cell receptor beta chains were all read from a single sample in a study of spatial heterogeneity in lung cancer. TCRdb re-called the 5' RACE reads with MiXCR, one entry per CDR3 protein. Of 15,000 or so distinct CDR3 sequences detected, 20% to 25% appear once; the ten largest clones hold 19%. Time point here: sample taken at primary tumor resection. Unsorted tumor, nontumor lung tissue or cryopreserved PBMC supplied the whole RNA. Material: PBMCs, obtained at surgery. The source is a female donor with early-stage non-small cell lung cancer.

This clonotype was observed at least ten times. The chain has TRBV5-1 and TRBJ2-3; 7 bases match TRBD2. Trimming at V came to 3 bases and at J to 0 bases, leaving 10 bases not matched to a gene. Per the germline V gene, CDR1 is SGHRS and CDR2 is YFSETQ. The length of the CDR3 is 17 residues. CDR3 sequence reads: CASSSTGGLRSTDTQYF. The DNA of the CDR3 is TGCGCCAGCAGCTCCACGGGGGGACTCAGGAGCACAGATACGCAGTATTTT.

This clonotype was observed at least ten times. The chain joins TRBV19 to TRBJ2-6; D not resolved. The CDR3 spans 15 residues. Trimming cost V 3 bases and J 1 base, with 7 bases left between them. Germline assignment: CDR1 LNHDA and CDR2 SQIVND (reference sequence). The CDR3 nucleotides are TGTGCCAGTAGTATCAAGGTTTCTGGGGCCAACGTCCTGACTTTC. Protein sequence: CASSIKVSGANVLTF.

A few counts support this clonotype. This chain connects TRBV7-2 to TRBJ2-3; D may be TRBD2 (5 bases). From germline, CDR1 is SGHTA and CDR2 FQGNSA. This CDR3 comprises 14 residues. Trimming pared 4 bases from V and 3 bases from J, leaving 11 bases between. The DNA for the CDR3 is TGTGCCAGCAGCTCCCCGGGGAGTACAGATACGCAGTATTTT. Translated, it gives CASSSPGSTDTQYF.

This clonotype appeared a few times. V usage is TRBV10-3 and J usage is TRBJ1-1; D not resolved. The CDR3 is 14 residues long. Germline assignment: CDR1 ENHRY and CDR2 SYGVKD. V lost 2 bases and J 2 bases, leaving 9 bases between the germline ends. The CDR3 loop is CAISEKAQNTEAFF. The CDR3 DNA sequence: TGTGCCATCAGTGAGAAGGCCCAAAACACTGAAGCTTTCTTT.

This clonotype was recorded many times. The rearrangement joins TRBV6-5 to TRBJ1-3; D gene unclear. Germline lookup yields CDR1 MNHEY and CDR2 SVGAGI. V was trimmed by 0 bases and J by 0 bases, leaving 6 bases between them. This CDR3 comprises 15 residues. The CDR3 is CASSYSEGSGNTIYF. The CDR3 DNA reads TGTGCCAGCAGTTACTCGGAGGGCTCTGGAAACACCATATATTTT.

At least ten counts were recorded for this clonotype. The CDR3 DNA reads TGTGCCAGCAGTTACTCGGGGGGAGCCGACAAAAACATTCAGTACTTC. This translates into CASSYSGGADKNIQYF. This sequence joins TRBV6-5 and TRBJ2-4; possible D gene TRBD2, 6 bases. Germline assignment: CDR1 MNHEY and CDR2 SVGAGI. The V gene lost 0 bases and the J gene lost 3 bases, with 12 bases spanning the gap. This CDR3 has 16 residues.

This clonotype was found many times. The chain has TRBV7-8 and TRBJ2-3, with D possibly being TRBD1 (5 bases). Between the trimmed V and J ends, which lost 4 bases and 4 bases, there was a span of 12 bases. Germline V lookup: CDR1 SGHVS, CDR2 FQNEAQ. The CDR3 totals 14 residues. CDR3 in amino acids: CASSSRQMADTQYF. In DNA, the CDR3 is TGTGCCAGCAGCTCCCGACAGATGGCAGATACGCAGTATTTT.

This clonotype was counted many times. V is TRBV19 and J is TRBJ2-1; TRBD1 agrees at 8 bases. This CDR3 contains 15 residues. Per germline, CDR1 LNHDA and CDR2 SQIVND (reference sequence). Trimming removed 4 bases from V and 3 bases from J; junction bases left unmatched: 5. The CDR3 DNA sequence: TGTGCCAGTAGTAGACAGGGGAGGCTCTACAATGAGCAGTTCTTC. Translating it yields CASSRQGRLYNEQFF.

The V and J genes are TRBV24-1 and TRBJ2-3, with 7 positions matching TRBD2. Per the germline V gene, CDR1 is KGHDR and CDR2 is SFDVKD. Trimming took 9 bases from V and 3 from J; bases not matched to a gene: 2. The CDR3 totals 12 residues. The CDR3 region is CATGGLTDTQYF. The CDR3 DNA follows: TGTGCCACCGGGGGACTAACAGATACGCAGTATTTT.

This clonotype is medium-sized (0.01 to 0.1%) by share. The chain joins TRBV7-8 to TRBJ1-2; TRBD1 agrees at 10 bases. Trimming cost V 4 bases and J 6 bases; bases outside gene matches: 14. Per the germline V gene, CDR1 is SGHVS and CDR2 is FQNEAQ. This CDR3 has 17 amino acids. The CDR3 DNA follows: TGTGCCAGCAGCTCAGTCCCGGGACAGGGGAAACCTGATGGCTACACCTTC. Its protein is CASSSVPGQGKPDGYTF.

V is TRBV19 and J is TRBJ2-5; 11 nucleotides align to TRBD2. The CDR3 sequence is 16 residues long. Trimming removed 4 bases from V and 2 bases from J; junction bases left unmatched: 6. Germline values: CDR1 LNHDA, CDR2 SQIVND (reference sequence). CDR3 in amino acids: CASSTRLAGLQETQYF. In DNA form, the CDR3 reads TGTGCCAGTAGTACCAGACTAGCGGGATTACAAGAGACCCAGTACTTC. The full variable domain, in which reference TRBV19 and TRBJ2-5 provide the parts outside the CDR3, is DGGITQSPKYLFRKEGQNVTLSCEQNLNHDAMYWYRQDPGQGLRLIYYSQIVNDFQKGDIAEGYSVSREKKESFPLTVTSAQKNPTAFYLCASSTRLAGLQETQYFGPGTRLLVL.

This clonotype showed up just a few times. V is TRBV6-2 or TRBV6-3 and J is TRBJ2-1; the D is unclear. The germline V and J ends were trimmed by 6 bases and 7 bases, with 13 bases remaining between them. This CDR3 spans 13 amino acids. Germline V lookup: CDR1 MNHEY, CDR2 SVGEGT. CDR3: CASRSPLMNEQFF. CDR3 DNA sequence: TGTGCCAGCAGGTCACCCTTAATGAATGAGCAGTTCTTC.